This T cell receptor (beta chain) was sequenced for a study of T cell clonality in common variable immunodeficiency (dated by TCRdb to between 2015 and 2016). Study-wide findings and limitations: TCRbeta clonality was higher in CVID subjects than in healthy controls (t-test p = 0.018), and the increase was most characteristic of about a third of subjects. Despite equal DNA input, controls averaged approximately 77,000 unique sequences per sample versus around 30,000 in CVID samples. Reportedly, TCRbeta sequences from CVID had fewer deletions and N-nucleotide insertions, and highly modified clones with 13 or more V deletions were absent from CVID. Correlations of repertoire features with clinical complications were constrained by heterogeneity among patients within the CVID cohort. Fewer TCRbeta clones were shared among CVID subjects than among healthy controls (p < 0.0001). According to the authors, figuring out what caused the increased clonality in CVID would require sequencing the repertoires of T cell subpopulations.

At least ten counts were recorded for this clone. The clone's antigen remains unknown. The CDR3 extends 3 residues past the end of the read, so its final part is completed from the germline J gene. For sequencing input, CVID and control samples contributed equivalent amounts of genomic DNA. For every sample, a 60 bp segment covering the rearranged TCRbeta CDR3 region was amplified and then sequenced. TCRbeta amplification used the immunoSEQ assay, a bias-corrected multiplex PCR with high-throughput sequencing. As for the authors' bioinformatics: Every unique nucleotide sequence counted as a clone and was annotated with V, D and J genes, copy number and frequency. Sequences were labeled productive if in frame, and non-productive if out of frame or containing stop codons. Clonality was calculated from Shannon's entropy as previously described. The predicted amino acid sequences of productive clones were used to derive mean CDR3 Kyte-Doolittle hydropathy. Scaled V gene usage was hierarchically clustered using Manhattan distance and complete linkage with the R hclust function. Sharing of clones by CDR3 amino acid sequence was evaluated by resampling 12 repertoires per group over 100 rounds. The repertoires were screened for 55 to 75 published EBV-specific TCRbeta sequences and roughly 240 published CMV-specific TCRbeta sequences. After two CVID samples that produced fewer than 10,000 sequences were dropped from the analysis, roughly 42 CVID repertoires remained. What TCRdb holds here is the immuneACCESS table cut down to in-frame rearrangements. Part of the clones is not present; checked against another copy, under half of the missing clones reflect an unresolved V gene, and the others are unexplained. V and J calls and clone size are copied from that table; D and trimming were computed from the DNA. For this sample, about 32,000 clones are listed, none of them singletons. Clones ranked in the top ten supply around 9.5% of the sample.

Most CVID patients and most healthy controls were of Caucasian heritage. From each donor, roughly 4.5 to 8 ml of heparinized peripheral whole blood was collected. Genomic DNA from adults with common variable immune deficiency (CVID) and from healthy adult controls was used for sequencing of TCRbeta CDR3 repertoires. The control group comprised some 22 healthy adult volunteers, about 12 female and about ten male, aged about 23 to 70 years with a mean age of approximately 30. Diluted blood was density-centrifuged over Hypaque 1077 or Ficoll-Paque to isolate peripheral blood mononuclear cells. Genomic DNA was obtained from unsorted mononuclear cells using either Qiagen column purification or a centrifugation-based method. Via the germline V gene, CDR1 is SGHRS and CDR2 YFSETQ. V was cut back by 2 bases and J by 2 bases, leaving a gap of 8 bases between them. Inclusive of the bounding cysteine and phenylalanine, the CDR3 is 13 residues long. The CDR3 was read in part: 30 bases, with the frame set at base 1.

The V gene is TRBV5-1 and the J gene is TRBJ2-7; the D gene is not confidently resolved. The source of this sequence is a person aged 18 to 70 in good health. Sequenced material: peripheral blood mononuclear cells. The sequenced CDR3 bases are TGCGCCAGCAGCTTTGGCGGCACCTACGAG. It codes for CASSFGGTYE. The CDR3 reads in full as CASSFGGTYEQYF. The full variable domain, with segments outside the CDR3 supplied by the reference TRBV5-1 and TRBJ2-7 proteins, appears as KAGVTQTPRYLIKTRGQQVTLSCSPISGHRSVSWYQQTPGQGLQFLFEYFSETQRNKGNFPGRFSGRQFSNSRSEMNVSTLELGDSALYLCASSFGGTYEQYFGPGTRLTVT.